A few counts support the clone carrying this T cell receptor beta chain. TCRdb ran MiXCR on the RT-PCR reads and lists one entry per CDR3 protein. The top ten hold 3.6% of the sample, which has about 680,000 distinct CDR3 sequences, 12% to 15% seen once. With 6 bases clipped from V and 1 base from J, the junction kept 6 bases outside the gene matches. The CDR3 spans 16 residues. Sequencing was performed on memory CD4+ T cells from blood. This chain connects TRBV12-3 or TRBV12-4 to TRBJ2-1, with 10 bases lining up with TRBD2. The sequence was collected from a female donor in good health, serving as a healthy control. In DNA, the CDR3 is TGTGCCAGCAGGAGCGGGAGGGCCGTATCCTACAATGAGCAGTTCTTC. Its protein is CASRSGRAVSYNEQFF.